Sequencing of this TCR beta chain was carried out in a study of T cell responses to AZD1222 COVID-19 vaccine. Here immunoSEQ multiplex PCR was the method, and the copy in TCRdb shows in-frame clones only, minus some. The sample yields roughly 110,000 clones, 70% to 90% seen once. The V gene lost 2 bases and the J gene lost 4 bases, with 12 bases spanning the gap. Germline V gives CDR1 LNHNV, CDR2 YYDKDF (reference sequence). The CDR3 consists of 14 residues. Study-level results: Spike was spanned by vaccine-associated CD4 TCRs, which were dominant at 160-218 and 743-854.

As to this clone: The antigen is undetermined.

This sequence originates from an adult who received the AZD1222 COVID-19 vaccine. V usage is TRBV15 and J usage is TRBJ2-7; maybe TRBD1 (6 bases). The sample here was peripheral blood, taken 28 days after the second AZD1222 dose. The CDR3 sequence: CATSRSSQGYEQYF. Here the CDR3 DNA reads TGTGCCACCAGCAGAAGTTCACAGGGTTACGAGCAGTACTTC.